One and the same sample provided the 21 T cell receptor beta chains below, sequenced in a study of identical twins. TCRdb fed the 5' RACE reads into MiXCR, producing one record per CDR3 protein. In the table there are 350,000 to 500,000 distinct CDR3 sequences, less than 20% of which are singletons. The specimen sequenced was naive T cells sorted from blood. The receptor set was obtained from a man in his forties or fifties in good health.

This clonotype was seen at least ten times. The chain is built from TRBV6-5 and TRBJ2-6; D not resolved. This CDR3 has 12 amino acids. Trimming removed 6 bases at V and 4 bases at J, with 4 bases between. Germline V gene sequence: CDR1 MNHEY, CDR2 SVGAGI. CDR3 coding DNA: TGTGCCAGCAGCTGGGGGGCCAACGTCCTGACTTTC. It yields the protein CASSWGANVLTF.

CDR3 nucleotides: TGTGCCAGCAGTTCTCCGGGACAGGGGGGGTCTTGGAATTCACCCCTCCACTTT. Encoded protein: CASSSPGQGGSWNSPLHF. The chain joins TRBV27 to TRBJ1-6; TRBD1 aligns across 11 bases. Germline loops: CDR1 MNHEY, CDR2 SMNVEV (reference sequence). The CDR3 covers 18 residues. The ends lost 4 bases at V and 7 bases at J; junction bases unmatched: 12.

The V and J genes are TRBV5-1 and TRBJ2-7; 13 nucleotides match TRBD2. J was trimmed by 5 bases and V by 4 bases; bases with no gene match: 6. The CDR3 consists of 15 residues. Germline assignment: CDR1 SGHRS and CDR2 YFSETQ. This chain's CDR3 is CASSHGLAGVNEQYF. The CDR3 region has the DNA TGCGCCAGCAGCCATGGACTAGCGGGAGTGAACGAGCAGTACTTC. The full variable domain, with the rest looked up from reference TRBV5-1 and TRBJ2-7, is KAGVTQTPRYLIKTRGQQVTLSCSPISGHRSVSWYQQTPGQGLQFLFEYFSETQRNKGNFPGRFSGRQFSNSRSEMNVSTLELGDSALYLCASSHGLAGVNEQYFGPGTRLTVT.

This clonotype was recorded at least ten times. In DNA form, the CDR3 reads TGCGCCAGCAGCTTAACGAGCGGGTCCTACAATGAGCAGTTCTTC. Residues: CASSLTSGSYNEQFF. The chain combines TRBV5-1 with TRBJ2-1, with D maybe TRBD2 (6 bases). The CDR3 sequence is 15 residues long. V was pared by 2 bases and J by 1 base, with 10 bases between. Per the germline V gene, CDR1 is SGHRS and CDR2 is YFSETQ.

This clonotype has a handful of counts. V and J are TRBV24-1 and TRBJ2-1; 10 bases fit TRBD2. CDR1 and CDR2 (germline): KGHDR, SFDVKD. J was trimmed by 7 bases and V by 0 bases; bases with no gene match: 5. The CDR3 spans 16 residues. The CDR3 here is CATSDLASSGSNEQFF. CDR3 DNA sequence: TGTGCCACCAGTGATTTGGCGTCTAGCGGGAGTAATGAGCAGTTCTTC.

This clonotype has only a few counts. J is TRBJ1-6 and V is TRBV30; D gene ambiguous. The germline V and J ends were trimmed by 0 bases and 15 bases, with 12 bases remaining between them. Germline V gene data show CDR1 as GTSNPN and CDR2 as SVGIG (reference sequence). CDR3 length: 12 residues. CDR3 DNA sequence: TGTGCCTGGAGTGTATTACAGCGACTCCTCCACTTT. It translates to CAWSVLQRLLHF.

This clonotype was seen repeatedly, ten times or more. The V and J genes are TRBV12-3 or TRBV12-4 and TRBJ1-1; no definite D call. This CDR3 comprises 15 residues. V lost 6 bases to trimming and J lost 0 bases, with 14 bases between them. CDR3 DNA sequence: TGTGCCAGCAGCCATTGGTCGGGTTTGAACACTGAAGCTTTCTTT. Amino acid sequence: CASSHWSGLNTEAFF.

This clonotype occurred a few times. The chain links TRBV25-1 to TRBJ1-3, with 9 bases lining up with TRBD1. V lost 3 bases to trimming and J lost 7 bases; unmatched junction nucleotides: 4. The germline gives CDR1 MGHDK, CDR2 SYGVNS. The CDR3 spans 14 residues. CDR3 protein: CASSDTGGSNTIYF. The CDR3 DNA sequence: TGTGCCAGCAGTGATACAGGGGGCTCGAACACCATATATTTT.

V gene TRBV20-1 combines with J gene TRBJ1-1; 7 bases agree with TRBD1. Trimming at V came to 4 bases and at J to 0 bases, leaving 5 bases not matched to a gene. This CDR3 region has 14 residues. Germline values: CDR1 DFQATT, CDR2 SNEGSKA (reference sequence). CDR3 nucleotide sequence: TGCAGTGCTACCAGAGGGGGCTTGAACACTGAAGCTTTCTTT. Amino acid sequence: CSATRGGLNTEAFF.

This clonotype was observed many times. V and J are TRBV28 and TRBJ2-7; the match to TRBD2 covers 8 bases. The CDR3 has 14 residues. V shed 10 bases, J shed 6 bases, and the junction held 14 bases outside the gene matches. Germline loops: CDR1 MDHEN, CDR2 SYDVKM. Here the CDR3 DNA reads TGTGCCACAGACCGGGGGGGGGACTTTTCCGAGCAGTACTTC. Amino acids: CATDRGGDFSEQYF.

Written as DNA, the CDR3 is TGCAGTGCTATCAGGCAGCCGAACACCGGGGAGCTGTTTTTT. It codes for CSAIRQPNTGELFF. The genes are TRBV20-1 and TRBJ2-2; no reliable D call. Germline V gene lookup returns CDR1 DFQATT and CDR2 SNEGSKA (reference sequence). This CDR3 contains 14 residues. The germline V and J ends were trimmed by 4 bases and 0 bases, with 9 bases remaining between them.

The V gene is TRBV5-6, the J gene TRBJ2-7, with TRBD1 as a possible D gene (6 bases). This CDR3 is built from 15 residues. In germline, CDR1 is SGHDT, CDR2 YYEEEE. Trimming pared 3 bases from V and 2 bases from J, leaving 15 bases between. The CDR3 protein is CASSWVSRGAYEQYF. CDR3 coding DNA: TGTGCCAGCAGCTGGGTCTCCAGGGGCGCCTACGAGCAGTACTTC.

The chain has TRBV6-5 and TRBJ2-7; D is perhaps TRBD2 (5 bases). Germline V lookup: CDR1 MNHEY, CDR2 SVGAGI. The length of the CDR3 is 15 residues. V lost 2 bases to trimming and J lost 4 bases, with 15 bases between them. This CDR3 reads CASSYDTTGIYEQYF. The CDR3 DNA follows: TGTGCCAGCAGTTACGATACTACGGGGATATACGAGCAGTACTTC.

This clonotype appeared many times. The J gene is TRBJ2-7, the V gene TRBV7-2, with D hard to call. Germline V CDR1 and CDR2: SGHTA, FQGNSA. V lost 1 base, J lost 5 bases, and 15 bases lay in between. CDR3 length: 15 amino acids. CDR3 protein: CASSLGPKAMDEQYF. In DNA, the CDR3 is TGTGCCAGCAGCTTAGGGCCGAAAGCTATGGACGAGCAGTACTTC.

The rearrangement uses TRBV25-1 and TRBJ1-6, with 7 bases that match TRBD1. V shed 2 bases and J 7 bases; nucleotides not matched to a gene: 5. The CDR3 is made up of 15 amino acids. Germline CDR1 reads MGHDK; CDR2 reads SYGVNS. CDR3 coding DNA: TGTGCCAGCAGTGAAAGTAAGGGGGCAAATTCACCCCTCCACTTT. It codes for CASSESKGANSPLHF.

V gene TRBV9 combines with J gene TRBJ1-2, with D perhaps TRBD1 (5 bases). The CDR3 length is 15 residues. Germline V lookup: CDR1 SGDLS, CDR2 YYNGEE. V shed 0 bases and J shed 4 bases, with 13 bases lying between them. The CDR3 region has the DNA TGTGCCAGCAGCGTAGAAGCAGGGTCGGGCTATGGCTACACCTTC. Amino acid sequence: CASSVEAGSGYGYTF. The variable domain in full, with the rest retrieved from reference TRBV9 and TRBJ1-2, is DSGVTQTPKHLITATGQRVTLRCSPRSGDLSVYWYQQSLDQGLQFLIQYYNGEERAKGNILERFSAQQFPDLHSELNLSSLELGDSALYFCASSVEAGSGYGYTFGSGTRLTVV.

The V gene is TRBV12-3 or TRBV12-4, the J gene TRBJ2-2, with TRBD2 identical over 7 bases. V shed 0 bases and J 6 bases; nucleotides not matched to a gene: 7. The CDR3 extends over 16 amino acids. The CDR3 DNA follows: TGTGCCAGCAGTTTAGCGCGCGGGAGTAGGTCCGGGGAGCTGTTTTTT. The encoded protein is CASSLARGSRSGELFF.

The genes are TRBV7-9 and TRBJ2-1; D gene uncertain. Germline CDR1 SEHNR, CDR2 FQNEAQ (reference sequence). V was trimmed by 1 base and J by 4 bases, leaving 8 bases between them. CDR3 length: 14 amino acids. As DNA, the CDR3 is TGTGCCAGCAGCTTAGAGAACAGTTACAATGAGCAGTTCTTC. The encoded protein is CASSLENSYNEQFF.

This rearrangement joins TRBV28 to TRBJ2-1; 10 positions match TRBD1. Per the germline V gene, CDR1 is MDHEN and CDR2 is SYDVKM. V lost 0 bases, J lost 4 bases, and 3 bases stayed unmatched. The CDR3 extends over 16 amino acids. CDR3 loop: CASSLWDRGLYNEQFF. The DNA for the CDR3 is TGTGCCAGCAGTTTATGGGACAGGGGGTTGTACAATGAGCAGTTCTTC.

This clonotype was seen many times. This chain links TRBV20-1 with TRBJ2-3, with a possible D match to TRBD2 (7 bases). V gave up 5 bases and J gave up 2 bases, with 17 bases separating them. The germline V gene encodes CDR1 DFQATT and CDR2 SNEGSKA (reference sequence). This CDR3 spans 15 amino acids. As DNA, the CDR3 is TGCAGTGCTGCCCCGGGGGGACACTCCACAGATACGCAGTATTTT. Its translation is CSAAPGGHSTDTQYF.

The J gene is TRBJ1-2, the V gene TRBV3-1; 8 nucleotides agree with TRBD1. The V segment lost 4 bases and the J segment 6 bases; nucleotides outside the gene matches: 4. CDR1 and CDR2 (germline): LGHDT, YNNKEL (reference sequence). CDR3 length: 13 amino acids. The CDR3 nucleotides read TGTGCCAGCAGCCCGGGACAGGTTGATGGCTACACCTTC. This translates into CASSPGQVDGYTF.